Below, 3 T cell receptor beta chains from the same sample are listed, as sequenced in a study of neoadjuvant anti-PD-1 for oral cavity cancer. Profiling relied on immunoSEQ multiplex PCR, and the TCRdb table lists in-frame clones only, not all of them. The sample lists approximately 12,000 clones; around three fifths were seen once. Sequenced material: tumor tissue, taken before nivolumab (anti-PD-1) treatment. These receptors were collected from a person aged 40 to 85 with oral cavity squamous cell carcinoma.

The chain recombines TRBV29-1 with TRBJ1-2, with D possibly being TRBD1 (6 bases). V was shortened by 3 bases and J by 4 bases, with 12 bases between the two germline ends. Germline V gene data show CDR1 as SQVTM and CDR2 as ANQGSEA. This CDR3 is 13 amino acids long. The CDR3 DNA reads TGCAGCGTTGACCTACAGGGTGGCTATGGCTACACCTTC. This codes for CSVDLQGGYGYTF.

The chain couples TRBV28 to TRBJ1-5; TRBD1 might be the D (6 bases). The length of the CDR3 is 15 residues. Germline V CDR1 and CDR2: MDHEN, SYDVKM. Deletions cut 2 bases from V and 3 bases from J, with 11 bases between. The CDR3 nucleotides are TGTGCCAGCAGTTTAGCAGGGGCGCCCAATCAGCCCCAGCATTTT. As protein: CASSLAGAPNQPQHF.

The rearrangement links TRBV6-1 to TRBJ2-7; 7 bases are shared with TRBD1. Germline assignment: CDR1 MNHNS and CDR2 SASEGT. V trimming: 7 bases; J trimming: 1 base; junction bases outside the gene matches: 10. The CDR3 is 15 residues long. CDR3 sequence: CASTGRQGSSYEQYF. CDR3 coding DNA: TGTGCCAGCACCGGCAGACAGGGAAGTTCCTACGAGCAGTACTTC.